This TCR beta chain was documented in a study of shared clonotypes between healthy human individuals (dated by TCRdb to about 2020). A note on the overall study: Three men and two women, aged 18 to 49 years, made up the cohort. To estimate repertoire size and how much clonotypes are shared between individuals, the study performed deep sequencing of blood TCR repertoires from a handful of healthy adults. To increase sequencing depth and limit assay-specific biases, TCR repertoire library preparation and sequencing were carried out by different laboratories using diverse techniques. Between about 0.9 and 10 billion PBMCs per donor were obtained by leukapheresis.

TCR CDR3 regions were amplified from genomic DNA by multiplex PCR using the deep immunoSEQ assay. Extracted genomic DNA from each cell subset was spread evenly across all wells of several immunoSEQ 96-well plates, with each plate serving as a replicate. Each replicate PCR for unsorted PBMC received about 0.3 ug genomic DNA, equal to about 30,000 T cell genomes. Ten immunoSEQ deep assay plates were used to sequence unsorted PBMC genomic DNA. The purified libraries were quantified using a Qubit 3.0 fluorometer, sized with a Bioanalyzer 2100, and then quantified again using the KAPA Library Quantification kit. A separate single-read 150-cycle Illumina NextSeq 550 flow cell was used to sequence each immunoSEQ 96-well plate. The original methods were these. Because the immunoSEQ output included only junctional sequences and no quality scores, the filtering could not be the same as the filtering used for full-length reads. Sequences were annotated with PyIR, a Python wrapper for IgBLAST v1.9, and V/J genes and CDR3 were assigned using IMGT germline references. Reads were removed for weak V/J assignments (E-value above 1e-6), missing CDR3, stop codons, out-of-frame junctions, or ambiguous translated residues. V3J clonotypes were defined as sequences sharing an identical inferred V gene, J gene, and CDR3 amino acid sequence. The percentage overlap between two repertoires was calculated by dividing the number of shared unique clonotypes by the size of the smaller repertoire. RTK rarefaction, the Chao1 estimator, and Recon v2.1 estimates of unobserved clonotypes were used to assess repertoire richness. TCRdb obtained this table from immuneACCESS and retained in-frame rearrangements with V and J assigned. These tables miss some clones; where compared with another copy, unresolved V genes account for less than half of the shortfall, and the remainder is unexplained. V, J and clone size were drawn from that table, and D and trimming were deduced from the DNA. A total of about half a million clones appear in this sample, approximately 71% of them only once. Of the sample, approximately 12% falls within the top ten clones.

V is pared back by 1 base and J by 12 bases, with 9 bases lying between the germline termini. From cysteine to phenylalanine, the CDR3 is 12 amino acids long. Just the 36-base CDR3 DNA is kept, in frame starting at base 1. The germline V gene (reference sequence) supplies CDR1 SEHNR and CDR2 FQNEAQ. Healthy HIV-negative adults with no recently reported acute infections or vaccinations were included as donors. Every donor was a Caucasian adult living in Nashville, Tennessee, USA. For unsorted samples, 90 million or so PBMCs were counted, and genomic DNA was extracted using the QIAamp DNA Blood Mini kit. Blood was obtained by leukapheresis, after which PBMCs were separated by Ficoll-Histopaque density gradient centrifugation and cryopreserved in liquid nitrogen vapor phase. General findings and caveats noted by the study authors: Pairwise subsampling led to the expectation that sequencing depth would affect the degree of clonotype sharing among donors. Only blood was sampled, and tissue TCR repertoires likely differ from those in blood. The small number of donors limited the genetic and exposure-history diversity represented.

This clone was seen more than once but under ten times. The target of this receptor is not known. It has no much larger one-base neighbor in the sample; base qualities were not kept. The chain was built from TRBV7-9 and TRBJ2-2; the D region possibly corresponds to TRBD2 (6 bases align). The sequence was collected from a woman aged 40 to 50 in good health. Some clones in this sample may be carry-over from other donors' samples. Sequencing was carried out using PBMCs. The bases read TGTGCCAGCAGCTTAGTTCGGGAGAAGCTGTTTTTT. This translates into CASSLVREKLFF.